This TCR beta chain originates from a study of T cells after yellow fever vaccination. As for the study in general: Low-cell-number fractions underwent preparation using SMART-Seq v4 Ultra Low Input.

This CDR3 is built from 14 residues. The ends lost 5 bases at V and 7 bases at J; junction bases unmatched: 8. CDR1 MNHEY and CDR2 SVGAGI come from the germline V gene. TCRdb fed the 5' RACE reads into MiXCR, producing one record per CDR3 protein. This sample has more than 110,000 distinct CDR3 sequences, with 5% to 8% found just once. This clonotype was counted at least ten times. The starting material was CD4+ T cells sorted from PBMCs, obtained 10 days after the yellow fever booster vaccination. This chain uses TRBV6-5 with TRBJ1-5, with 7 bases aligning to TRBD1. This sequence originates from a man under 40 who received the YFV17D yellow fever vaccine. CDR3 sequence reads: CASSPRQGGQPQHF. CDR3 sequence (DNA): TGTGCCAGCAGTCCCCGACAGGGTGGGCAGCCCCAGCATTTT.